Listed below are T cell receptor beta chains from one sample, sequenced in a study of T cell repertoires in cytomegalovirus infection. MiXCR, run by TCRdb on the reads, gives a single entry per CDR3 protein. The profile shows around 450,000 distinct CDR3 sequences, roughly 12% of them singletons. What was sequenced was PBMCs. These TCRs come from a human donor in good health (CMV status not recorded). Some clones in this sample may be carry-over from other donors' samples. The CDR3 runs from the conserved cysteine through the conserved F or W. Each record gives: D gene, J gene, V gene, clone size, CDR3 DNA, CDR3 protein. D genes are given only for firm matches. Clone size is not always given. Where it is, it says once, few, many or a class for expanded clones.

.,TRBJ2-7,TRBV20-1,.,TGCAGTGCTAGTCAGGGAGGGGGCTACGAGCAGTACTTC,CSASQGGGYEQYF
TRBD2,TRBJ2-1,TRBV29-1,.,TGCAGCGGCGCTCGGACTAGCGGCTACAATGAGCAGTTCTTC,CSGARTSGYNEQFF
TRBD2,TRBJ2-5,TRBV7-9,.,TGTGCCAGCAGCTCCACTAGCGGGGGCGGGGAGACCCAGTACTTC,CASSSTSGGGETQYF
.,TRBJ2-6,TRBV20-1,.,TGCAGTGCTAGAGGGGCTGGGGCCAACGTCCTGACTTTC,CSARGAGANVLTF
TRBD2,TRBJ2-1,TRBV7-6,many,TGTGCCAGCAGCTCGCAAACTGGGACTAGCTCCTACAATGAGCAGTTCTTC,CASSSQTGTSSYNEQFF
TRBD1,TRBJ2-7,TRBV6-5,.,TGTGCCAGCACCCCGACAGGGGGAAGATGGGAGCAGTACTTC,CASTPTGGRWEQYF
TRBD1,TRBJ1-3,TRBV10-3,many,TGTGCCATCAGCCCCACGGACAGGGGGACTGGAAACACCATATATTTT,CAISPTDRGTGNTIYF
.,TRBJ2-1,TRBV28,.,TGTGCCAGCAGTCCGACTGTGACGGCATACAATGAGCAGTTCTTC,CASSPTVTAYNEQFF
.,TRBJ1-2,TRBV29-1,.,TGCAGCGTTATGTTGTCTGGCAGAGTCGGCTACTCCTTC,CSVMLSGRVGYSF
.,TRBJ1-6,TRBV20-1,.,TGCAGTGCCCCACAGGGAGGTGCTAATTCACCCCTCCACTTT,CSAPQGGANSPLHF
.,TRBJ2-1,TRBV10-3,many,TGTGCCATCAGTGTCGATAGCTCCTACAATGAGCAGTTCTTC,CAISVDSSYNEQFF
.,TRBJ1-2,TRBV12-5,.,TGTGCTAGTGGCCCCACCGTGGGGCAGCATAACTATGGCTACACCTTC,CASGPTVGQHNYGYTF
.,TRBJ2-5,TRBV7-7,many,TGTGCTAGCAGCTTAGGAGCAGGCCAGGGAGAGACCCAGTACTTC,CASSLGAGQGETQYF
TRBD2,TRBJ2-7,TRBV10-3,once,TGTGCCATCAGGAAGGGACCGGACGGGGGGTGGGAGCAGTACTTC,CAIRKGPDGGWEQYF
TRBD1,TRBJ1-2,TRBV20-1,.,TGCAGTGCTAGAGAGAAAACAGGGGATGGCTACACCTTC,CSAREKTGDGYTF
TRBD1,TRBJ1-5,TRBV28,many,TGTGCCAGCAGTTTGTTGACAGGGGGCAATCAGCCCCAGCATTTT,CASSLLTGGNQPQHF
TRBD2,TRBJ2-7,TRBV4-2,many,TGTGCCAGCAGCCAGCGGGCCCATTGGGGGACTAGCGGGTCCTCCTACGAGCAGTACTTC,CASSQRAHWGTSGSSYEQYF
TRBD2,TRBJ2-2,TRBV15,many,TGTGCCACCAGCAGAGATTCCGGTCTAGCGGCCAACACCGGGGAGCTGTTTTTT,CATSRDSGLAANTGELFF
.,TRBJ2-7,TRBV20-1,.,TGCAGTGCTATTGGAGGGGACCCCTATCTCGAGCAGTACTTC,CSAIGGDPYLEQYF
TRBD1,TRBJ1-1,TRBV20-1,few,TGCAGTGCTAGAACAGGGGGACCGAACACTGAAGCTTTCTTT,CSARTGGPNTEAFF
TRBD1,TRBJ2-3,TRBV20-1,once,TGCAGTGCTGGGGTACAGGGGTTTTGGACAGATACGCAGTATTTT,CSAGVQGFWTDTQYF
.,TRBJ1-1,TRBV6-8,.,TGTGCCAGCAGTAGTAAGTGGACTCCTGAAGCTTTCTTT,CASSSKWTPEAFF
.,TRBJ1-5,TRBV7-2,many,TGTGCCAGCAGCATACAGGGTTCTAGCAATCAGCCCCAGCATTTT,CASSIQGSSNQPQHF
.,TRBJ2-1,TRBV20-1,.,TGCAGTGCTAGAGATGGAGGGCCCTCCTACAATGAGCAGTTCTTC,CSARDGGPSYNEQFF
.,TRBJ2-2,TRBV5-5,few,TGTGCCAGCATCCTTCAATCGACTATCACCGGGGAGCTGTTTTTT,CASILQSTITGELFF
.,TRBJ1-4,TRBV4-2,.,TGTGCCAGCAGCCAAGATCACTGGGGGGCAACTAATGAAAAACTGTTTTTT,CASSQDHWGATNEKLFF
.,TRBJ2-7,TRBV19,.,TGTGCCAGTAGTAACCTGGGGTACGAGCAGTACTTC,CASSNLGYEQYF
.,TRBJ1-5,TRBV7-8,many,TGTGCCAGCAGCTTAGAACGGGGCAATCAGCCCCAGCATTTT,CASSLERGNQPQHF
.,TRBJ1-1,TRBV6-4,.,TGTGCCAGCAGTCTCCCCCATCGTGGCCTATACGTGAACACTGAAGCTTTCTTT,CASSLPHRGLYVNTEAFF
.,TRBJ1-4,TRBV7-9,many,TGTGCCAGCAGCTTAGTCGAGGGGGGAAAGGAAAAACTGTTTTTT,CASSLVEGGKEKLFF
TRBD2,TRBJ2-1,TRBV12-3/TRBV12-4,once,TGTGCCAGCAGCGGGGGAGGGGTTGAGCAGCTCTTC,CASSGGGVEQLF
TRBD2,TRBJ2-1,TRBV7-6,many,TGTGCCAGCAGCTTAGCACTAGCGGGTCCGGGGGAGCAGTTCTTC,CASSLALAGPGEQFF
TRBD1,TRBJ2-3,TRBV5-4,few,TGTGCCAGCAGCCCGGGGACAGCCCAATCTCCCACAGATACGCAGTATTTT,CASSPGTAQSPTDTQYF
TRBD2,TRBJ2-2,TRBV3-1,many,TGTGCCAGCAGCCAAGAAACCTGGACTAGTGGCGGGGAGCTGTTTTTT,CASSQETWTSGGELFF
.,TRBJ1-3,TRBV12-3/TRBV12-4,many,TGTGCCAGCAGTGCCGGAAGACGGCTCGTCTCTGGAAACACCATATATTTT,CASSAGRRLVSGNTIYF